The 20 T cell receptor beta chains listed next were all sequenced from one sample in a study of molecular identifiers for immune sequencing clone quantification. TCRdb re-derived calls from the PCR reads in MiXCR, one entry per CDR3 protein. The sample gives 50,000 to 75,000 distinct CDR3 sequences, roughly a fifth of which show up once; 1.4% to 1.5% is in the top ten. Sample: naive CD8+ T cells from blood, with Jurkat cell RNA spiked in. Subset defined: FACS-sorted CD8+CD4-CCR7+CD45RA+ naive T cells. These receptors were taken from a human donor in good health. Some libraries in this study had Jurkat cell RNA spiked in.

The sample holds many counts of this clonotype. V gene TRBV14 combines with J gene TRBJ2-2; TRBD2 is a possible D gene (5 bases). Trimming removed 2 bases from V and 7 bases from J, with 11 bases in between. The CDR3 consists of 14 residues. Germline V CDR1 and CDR2: SGHDN, FVKESK. CDR3 region: CASSQILASGELFF. In nucleotides, the CDR3 is TGTGCCAGCAGCCAAATCCTAGCCAGCGGGGAGCTGTTTTTT.

On this clonotype itself: With a much larger clone just one base away, this may be a read error. This sequence joins TRBV7-8 and TRBJ2-7; TRBD2 is a possible D gene (6 bases). The CDR3 length is 15 residues. CDR1 is SGHVS, CDR2 FQNEAQ, per germline. CDR3 amino acids: CASSYPPGSSYGQYF. Here the CDR3 DNA reads TGTGCCAGCAGCTACCCTCCCGGGAGCTCCTACGGGCAGTACTTC. Filled out from reference TRBV7-8 and TRBJ2-7, the complete variable domain reads GAGVSQSPRYKVAKRGQDVALRCDPISGHVSLFWYQQALGQGPEFLTYFQNEAQLDKSGLPSDRFFAERPEGSVSTLKIQRTQQEDSAVYLCASSYPPGSSYGQYFGPGTRLTVT.

This clonotype was recorded many times. This chain links TRBV6-1 with TRBJ1-2, with no clear D. Per germline, CDR1 MNHNS and CDR2 SASEGT. V shed 7 bases and J shed 1 base, with 16 bases lying between them. CDR3 length: 15 residues. This CDR3 reads CASTNKPDLNYGYTF. The CDR3 DNA follows: TGTGCCAGCACCAACAAACCGGATCTTAACTATGGCTACACCTTC.

The sample holds many counts of this clonotype. V and J are TRBV2 and TRBJ2-2; TRBD1 might be the D (5 bases). In germline, CDR1 is SNHLY, CDR2 FYNNEI. This CDR3 has 17 amino acids. The V end lost 2 bases, the J end lost 6 bases, and 19 bases lay between the germline ends. The CDR3 spells CASSESTLQGGPGELFF. The CDR3 DNA is TGTGCCAGCAGTGAATCTACTTTGCAGGGTGGGCCCGGGGAGCTGTTTTTT.

For this clonotype: Being one base from a much bigger clone, this may be a read error. A read error is likely, as this CDR3 ends without the conserved phenylalanine or tryptophan. The chain couples TRBV19 to TRBJ1-2; no clear D. The germline V gene has CDR1 LNHDA and CDR2 SQIVND (reference sequence). CDR3 size: 13 residues. Trimming left V 1 base short and J 8 bases short, with 11 bases between. CDR3 coding DNA: TGTGCCAGTAGTATAGTGGGCGGAAGCGGCTACACCCTC. Its protein is CASSIVGGSGYTL.

Of note for this clonotype: The conserved final phenylalanine or tryptophan is absent from the CDR3, which likely points to a read error. V gene TRBV7-8 combines with J gene TRBJ2-5; weak D call: TRBD2 (6 bases). This CDR3 is 17 amino acids long. The V gene's germline CDR1 is SGHVS and CDR2 FQNEAQ. The CDR3 nucleotides read TGTGCCAGCAGCCTAGGCAACCGGGCCCGACATCGGGAGACACAGTACTCC. It specifies CASSLGNRARHRETQYS.

At least ten counts were recorded for this clonotype. The genes are TRBV7-8 and TRBJ2-1, with 8 positions matching TRBD2. V shed 5 bases, J shed 16 bases, and the junction held 7 bases outside the gene matches. The CDR3 runs to 11 residues. Per the germline V gene, CDR1 is SGHVS and CDR2 is FQNEAQ. CDR3: CASSPPGLVFF. Here the CDR3 DNA reads TGTGCCAGCAGCCCTCCGGGACTAGTATTCTTC.

This clonotype was counted ten times or more. This chain links TRBV7-8 with TRBJ2-1; 13 positions match TRBD2. The CDR3 consists of 17 residues. Germline V gene sequence: CDR1 SGHVS, CDR2 FQNEAQ. The trim removed 4 bases at V and 8 bases at J, leaving 11 bases unmatched. The CDR3 here is CASSSGLAGDTLYEQFF. CDR3 DNA sequence: TGTGCCAGCAGCTCCGGACTAGCGGGAGATACGCTCTATGAGCAGTTCTTC. The full variable domain, rest sourced from reference TRBV7-8 and TRBJ2-1, is GAGVSQSPRYKVAKRGQDVALRCDPISGHVSLFWYQQALGQGPEFLTYFQNEAQLDKSGLPSDRFFAERPEGSVSTLKIQRTQQEDSAVYLCASSSGLAGDTLYEQFFGPGTRLTVL.

This clonotype has a count of ten or more. The J gene is TRBJ2-7, the V gene TRBV28, with 7 bases aligning to TRBD1. This CDR3 is built from 16 residues. Germline CDR1 and CDR2: MDHEN and SYDVKM. With 10 bases clipped from V and 4 bases from J, the junction kept 19 bases outside the gene matches. This CDR3 is CATSPGTEAFLYEQYF. As DNA, the CDR3 is TGTGCCACCTCTCCGGGGACAGAAGCATTTCTATACGAGCAGTACTTC.

The J gene is TRBJ1-2, the V gene TRBV12-3 or TRBV12-4; 7 bases map to TRBD1. The CDR3 length is 14 residues. V was clipped by 5 bases and J by 0 bases; unmatched bases: 3. The CDR3 sequence: CASSRTGANYGYTF. The CDR3, as DNA: TGTGCCAGCAGTCGGACAGGCGCTAACTATGGCTACACCTTC.

This clonotype was counted once. The chain links TRBV11-2 to TRBJ2-1; TRBD2 matches at 8 bases. The CDR3 is 14 amino acids. Losses at the gene ends were 2 bases for V and 7 bases for J; bases not matched to a gene: 4. Germline CDR1 and CDR2: SGHAT and FQNNGV. The CDR3 DNA follows: TGTGCCAGCAGCTTATTTGCTAGCGGGAATGAGCAGTTCTTC. Its protein product is CASSLFASGNEQFF.

Points on this clonotype: A much larger clone lies a single base off, so this may be a read error. The chain links TRBV15 to TRBJ2-6; D call uncertain. This CDR3 has 14 residues. V lost 5 bases and J lost 6, with 11 bases in between. CDR1 is LNHNV and CDR2 is YYDKDF in the germline V gene (reference sequence). In nucleotides, the CDR3 is TGTGCCACCAGCTCCTTCGAGGAGGCCAACGTCCTGACTTTC. Translation: CATSSFEEANVLTF.

This clonotype was seen a few times. The rearrangement joins TRBV7-9 to TRBJ2-7; 10 bases are a match to TRBD2. J lost 5 bases, V lost 4 bases, and 8 bases had no gene match. The CDR3 has 15 amino acids. The V gene's germline CDR1 is SEHNR and CDR2 FQNEAQ (reference sequence). CDR3 in amino acids: CASSSSGSGRNEQYF. The CDR3 region has the DNA TGTGCCAGCAGCTCTAGCGGGAGCGGCCGAAACGAGCAGTACTTC.

This clonotype was seen at least ten times. The chain employs TRBV7-9 and TRBJ2-1; D gene uncertain. This CDR3 comprises 16 residues. From germline, CDR1 is SEHNR and CDR2 FQNEAQ (reference sequence). The V end lost 6 bases, the J end lost 4 bases, and 19 bases lay between the germline ends. The DNA of the CDR3 is TGTGCCAGCAGTTCACCCCCCAACAAGGGATACAATGAGCAGTTCTTC. Translating it yields CASSSPPNKGYNEQFF.

As for this clonotype: A much larger clone lies a single base off, so this may be a read error. This sequence joins TRBV7-2 and TRBJ2-7; possible D gene TRBD2, 5 bases. The germline CDR1 and CDR2 sequences are SGHTA and FQGNSA. The CDR3 spans 14 residues. V dropped 8 bases and J dropped 0 bases, with 14 bases sitting between them. The CDR3 is CASGKSGSSYEQYF. CDR3 sequence (DNA): TGTGCCAGCGGGAAGAGCGGAAGCTCCTACGAGCAGTACTTC. The whole variable domain, filled in from reference TRBV7-2 and TRBJ2-7, reads GAGVSQSPSNKVTEKGKDVELRCDPISGHTALYWYRQSLGQGLEFLIYFQGNSAPDKSGLPSDRFSAERTGGSVSTLTIQRTQQEDSAVYLCASGKSGSSYEQYFGPGTRLTVT.

Regarding this clonotype: A single base separates this from a much larger clone, so it may be a read error. This rearrangement joins TRBV29-1 to TRBJ2-7; D tentatively fits TRBD1 or TRBD2 (6 bases each). The CDR3 has 13 residues. Germline assignment: CDR1 SQVTM and CDR2 ANQGSEA. This chain's CDR3 is CSAEGGTIYEQYF. The CDR3 DNA follows: TGCAGCGCTGAAGGAGGGACAATCTACGAGCAGTACTTC.

The table lists this clonotype with many counts. The rearrangement joins TRBV5-1 to TRBJ1-2; the D is unclear. Between the trimmed V and J ends, which lost 3 bases and 0 bases, there was a span of 9 bases. The germline V gene encodes CDR1 SGHRS and CDR2 YFSETQ. CDR3 size: 14 residues. CDR3 protein: CASSSPGSNYGYTF. Here the CDR3 DNA reads TGCGCCAGCAGCTCGCCTGGCTCTAACTATGGCTACACCTTC.

There are many counts of this clonotype. The chain joins TRBV27 to TRBJ1-1; 8 bases are a match to TRBD1. The CDR3 consists of 15 residues. The ends lost 7 bases at V and 5 bases at J; junction bases unmatched: 12. From germline, CDR1 is MNHEY and CDR2 SMNVEV (reference sequence). The CDR3 DNA follows: TGTGCCAGCAACGGTGACAGGGGATCGAGGACTGAAGCTTTCTTT. This gives the protein CASNGDRGSRTEAFF.

This clonotype was seen repeatedly, ten times or more. The CDR3 sequence: CASSQVDLEAEQETQYF. The CDR3 DNA reads as TGTGCCAGCAGCCAAGTGGATCTGGAGGCGGAACAAGAGACCCAGTACTTC. This chain links TRBV14 with TRBJ2-5, with D possibly TRBD2 on 5 matching bases. Between the trimmed V and J ends, which lost 1 base and 2 bases, there was a span of 17 bases. The CDR3 consists of 17 residues. Germline CDR1 reads SGHDN; CDR2 reads FVKESK. Combining the CDR3 with reference TRBV14 and TRBJ2-5 gives the whole variable domain EAGVTQFPSHSVIEKGQTVTLRCDPISGHDNLYWYRRVMGKEIKFLLHFVKESKQDESGMPNNRFLAERTGGTYSTLKVQPAELEDSGVYFCASSQVDLEAEQETQYFGPGTRLLVL.

The rearrangement uses TRBV4-1 and TRBJ2-3; 8 bases line up with TRBD2. This CDR3 comprises 17 residues. Trimming at V came to 0 bases and at J to 5 bases, leaving 10 bases not matched to a gene. Germline V gene data show CDR1 as MGHRA and CDR2 as YSYEKL. Here the CDR3 DNA reads TGCGCCAGCAGCCAAGATCACCCGGGAGGGCCAATAGATACGCAGTATTTT. Its protein is CASSQDHPGGPIDTQYF.